Presented here are 14 T cell receptor beta chains from one specimen sequenced in a study of blood T cell repertoires in COVID-19. Assay used: immunoSEQ multiplex PCR; TCRdb lists only in-frame clones, some missing. In the table there are approximately 670,000 clones, around 90% of which are singletons. Sequenced material: peripheral blood. The receptor set was obtained from a woman younger than 35 with acute or convalescent COVID-19.

Only one count was recorded for this clone. This sequence joins TRBV19 and TRBJ1-2; D is unresolved. V was cut by 4 bases and J by 5 bases, with 14 bases left in between. Germline CDR1 and CDR2: LNHDA and SQIVND (reference sequence). The CDR3 consists of 14 residues. This chain's CDR3 is CASSKSGTEYGYTF. The DNA of the CDR3 is TGTGCCAGTAGTAAATCAGGTACCGAGTATGGCTACACCTTC.

This chain links TRBV6-4 with TRBJ2-2, with D possibly TRBD1 on 5 matching bases. The V gene's germline CDR1 is MRHNA and CDR2 SNTAGT. The CDR3 covers 14 residues. V lost 6 bases to trimming and J lost 3 bases, with 11 bases between them. CDR3 nucleotide sequence: TGTGCCAGCAGGATTGACAGATACACCGGGGAGCTGTTTTTT. The encoded protein is CASRIDRYTGELFF.

V and J are TRBV5-1 and TRBJ2-5; 8 positions match TRBD1. This CDR3 has 15 residues. Germline CDR1 SGHRS, CDR2 YFSETQ. Unmatched junction bases numbered 2, after V lost 1 base and J lost 0 bases. This CDR3 is CASSLTGGYQETQYF. In DNA form, the CDR3 reads TGCGCCAGCAGCTTGACAGGGGGATACCAAGAGACCCAGTACTTC. Full variable domain (rest looked up from reference TRBV5-1 and TRBJ2-5): KAGVTQTPRYLIKTRGQQVTLSCSPISGHRSVSWYQQTPGQGLQFLFEYFSETQRNKGNFPGRFSGRQFSNSRSEMNVSTLELGDSALYLCASSLTGGYQETQYFGPGTRLLVL.

This clone has just a few counts. The V gene is TRBV7-9, the J gene TRBJ2-5; the match to TRBD2 covers 9 bases. CDR1 is SEHNR, CDR2 FQNEAQ, per germline (reference sequence). V dropped 5 bases and J dropped 4; count of bases not matched to a gene: 8. The CDR3 runs 15 residues. CDR3 region: CASSPGGLAPETQYF. In DNA, the CDR3 is TGTGCCAGCAGCCCCGGCGGACTAGCGCCAGAGACCCAGTACTTC. Full variable domain (remainder filled in from reference TRBV7-9 and TRBJ2-5): DTGVSQNPRHKITKRGQNVTFRCDPISEHNRLYWYRQTLGQGPEFLTYFQNEAQLEKSRLLSDRFSAERPKGSFSTLEIQRTEQGDSAMYLCASSPGGLAPETQYFGPGTRLLVL.

The chain recombines TRBV27 with TRBJ1-2, with D hard to call. Trimming removed 4 bases from V and 4 bases from J, with 19 bases in between. The CDR3 is made up of 16 amino acids. Looked up from germline, CDR1 is MNHEY and CDR2 is SMNVEV (reference sequence). The CDR3 loop is CASSSRFVGEFYGYTF. As DNA, the CDR3 is TGTGCCAGCAGTTCACGATTCGTGGGAGAATTCTATGGCTACACCTTC.

The chain links TRBV3-1 (or the pseudogene TRBV3-2) to TRBJ1-3; a weak D match, TRBD1 (5 bases). V dropped 2 bases and J dropped 3 bases, with 8 bases sitting between them. Germline CDR1 LGHDT, CDR2 YNNKEL (reference sequence). The CDR3 contains 14 residues. The CDR3 DNA is TGTGCCAGCAGCCAAAGGACAATTGGAAACACCATATATTTT. Translation: CASSQRTIGNTIYF.

CDR3 bases: TGTGCCTGGAGTTCTACGGGAGGTATTTATGAGCAGTTCTTC. It yields the protein CAWSSTGGIYEQFF. The chain joins TRBV30 to TRBJ2-1; 7 nucleotides line up with TRBD2. The CDR3 is 14 amino acids. V shed 2 bases, J shed 8 bases, and the junction held 9 bases outside the gene matches. Per the germline V gene, CDR1 is GTSNPN and CDR2 is SVGIG (reference sequence).

The V and J genes are TRBV2 and TRBJ1-4, with 7 bases identical to TRBD1. Unmatched junction bases numbered 11, after V lost 4 bases and J lost 12 bases. This CDR3 is built from 14 residues. Per the germline V gene, CDR1 is SNHLY and CDR2 is FYNNEI. The CDR3 nucleotides are TGTGCCAGCAGTGCGCAGGGGGTGGGTGGGGAACTGTTTTTT. Protein: CASSAQGVGGELFF.

V usage is TRBV4-1 and J usage is TRBJ1-2; 7 bases align to TRBD1. The CDR3 has 16 amino acids. V was pared by 3 bases and J by 3 bases, with 10 bases of the junction left unmatched. Germline V lookup: CDR1 MGHRA, CDR2 YSYEKL. The CDR3 DNA reads TGCGCCAGCAGCCACCCAAACAGGGGAATAGACTATGGCTACACCTTC. It yields the protein CASSHPNRGIDYGYTF.

The rearrangement links TRBV10-3 to TRBJ2-1; 7 positions agree with TRBD1. Germline V lookup: CDR1 ENHRY, CDR2 SYGVKD. V was clipped by 5 bases and J by 4 bases; unmatched bases: 8. This CDR3 region has 15 residues. CDR3 coding DNA: TGTGCCATCAGTACGGGACAGCTCCTTTACAATGAGCAGTTCTTC. Translation gives CAISTGQLLYNEQFF.

DNA of the CDR3: TGTGCCAGCAGTTACCCTCTAGCGCCCGGGACAGATACGCAGTATTTT. Protein sequence: CASSYPLAPGTDTQYF. The gene calls are TRBV6-2 or TRBV6-3 and TRBJ2-3; weak D call: TRBD2 (6 bases). CDR1 is MNHEY and CDR2 is SVGEGT in the germline V gene. Trimming removed 2 bases from V and 3 bases from J, with 15 bases in between. The CDR3 runs 16 residues.

The chain couples TRBV4-2 to TRBJ2-7, with 11 bases identical to TRBD2. The V and J ends lost 1 base and 1 base, in that order; junction bases with no gene match: 3. CDR3 length equals 16 residues. The germline gives CDR1 LGHNA, CDR2 YNFKEQ. Here the CDR3 reads CASSQAGTSGSYEQYF. The CDR3 DNA is TGTGCCAGCAGCCAAGCCGGGACTAGCGGTTCCTACGAGCAGTACTTC.

The genes are TRBV19 and TRBJ1-3; maybe TRBD1 (5 bases). Germline V lookup: CDR1 LNHDA, CDR2 SQIVND (reference sequence). V was cut by 3 bases and J by 1 base, with 22 bases left in between. This CDR3 has 19 amino acids. CDR3 bases: TGTGCCAGTAGTATCGGATCTCGGGGACTTTTTTTGTCTGGAAACACCATATATTTT. This translates into CASSIGSRGLFLSGNTIYF.

The J gene is TRBJ2-7, the V gene TRBV5-1; 7 bases agree with TRBD2. This CDR3 spans 15 amino acids. Germline CDR1 reads SGHRS; CDR2 reads YFSETQ. J was trimmed by 4 bases and V by 4 bases; bases with no gene match: 11. CDR3 bases: TGCGCCAGCAGCCCCTCGGGGGGTCATACTTACGAGCAGTACTTC. Translating gives CASSPSGGHTYEQYF.